This T cell receptor (beta chain) is drawn from a study of shared clonotypes between healthy human individuals. Study context: Three plates each covered CD4 naive and memory; CD8 naive two, CD8 memory one.

CD4+ cell separation produced CD45RA+ naive and CD45RA-negative memory subsets. The J segment lost 4 bases and the V segment lost 5 bases, leaving 15 bases of the junction unmatched. Germline loops: CDR1 SGHTA, CDR2 FQGNSA. CDR3 length: 17 amino acids. The assay ran at deep level. Profiled with immunoSEQ multiplex PCR; TCRdb holds only in-frame clones, not every one. The sample yields some 1.5 million clones, about 98% seen once. Sequenced: naive CD4+ T cells sorted from blood. The subset: CD45RA+ positively selected. V gene TRBV7-2 combines with J gene TRBJ1-2; 8 bases fit TRBD1. The clonotype comes from a man aged 25-45 years in good health. For the CDR3, the DNA is TGTGCCAGCAGCCGCTTACGTCCCACAGGGGGTCCCTATGGCTACACCTTC. Translating it yields CASSRLRPTGGPYGYTF.